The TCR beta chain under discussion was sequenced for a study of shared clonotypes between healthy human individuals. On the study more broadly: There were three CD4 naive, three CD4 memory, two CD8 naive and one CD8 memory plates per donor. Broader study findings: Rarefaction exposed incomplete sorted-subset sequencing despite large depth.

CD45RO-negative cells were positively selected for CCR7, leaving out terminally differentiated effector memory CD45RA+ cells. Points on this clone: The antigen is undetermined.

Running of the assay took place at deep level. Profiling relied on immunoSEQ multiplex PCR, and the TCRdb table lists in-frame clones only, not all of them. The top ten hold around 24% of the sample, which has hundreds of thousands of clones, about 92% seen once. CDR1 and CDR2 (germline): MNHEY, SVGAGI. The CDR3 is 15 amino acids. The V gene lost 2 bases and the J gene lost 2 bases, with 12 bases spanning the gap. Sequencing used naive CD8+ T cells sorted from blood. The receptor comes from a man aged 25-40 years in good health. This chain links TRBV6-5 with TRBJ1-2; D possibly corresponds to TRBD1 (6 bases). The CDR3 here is CASSYLGGGNYGYTF. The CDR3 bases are TGTGCCAGCAGTTACCTCGGAGGGGGGAACTATGGCTACACCTTC.